These 27 T cell receptor beta chains were sequenced from one sample in a study of control samples from healthy donors and cancer patients. Repertoires were generated with immunoSEQ multiplex PCR, while TCRdb's copy carries only in-frame clones and drops some. The sample lists fewer than 300,000 clones, around 79% occurring once. The sequenced sample was PBMCs. The receptors originated from a woman aged 55-69 years with lung cancer.

This chain uses TRBV27 with TRBJ1-2; TRBD1 matches at 7 bases. CDR3 size: 15 residues. Trimming removed 6 bases from V and 8 bases from J; junction bases left unmatched: 15. CDR1 and CDR2 (germline): MNHEY, SMNVEV (reference sequence). The CDR3 reads CASSFAGTAFKGYTF. The CDR3 nucleotides read TGTGCCAGCAGCTTCGCCGGGACAGCTTTTAAAGGCTACACCTTC.

The rearrangement links TRBV28 to TRBJ1-4; the D is unclear. The germline CDR1 and CDR2 sequences are MDHEN and SYDVKM. This CDR3 has 15 amino acids. V was pared by 3 bases and J by 1 base, with 9 bases between. DNA for the CDR3: TGTGCCAGCAGTTTCCAGGACGGAACTAATGAAAAACTGTTTTTT. Residues: CASSFQDGTNEKLFF.

This chain uses TRBV25-1 with TRBJ2-1; TRBD1 matches at 12 bases. J gave up 9 bases and V 4 bases, and 4 bases lay outside the gene matches. The CDR3 covers 14 residues. Germline values: CDR1 MGHDK, CDR2 SYGVNS. Here the CDR3 DNA reads TGTGCCAGCAGTGCGGGGACAGGGGGCAGTGAGCAGTTCTTC. Amino acid sequence: CASSAGTGGSEQFF.

This clone was recorded a few times. The chain has TRBV24-1 and TRBJ1-2; D perhaps matches TRBD1 (5 bases). This CDR3 spans 11 amino acids. The V gene lost 2 bases and the J gene lost 8 bases, with 5 bases spanning the gap. Germline lookup yields CDR1 KGHDR and CDR2 SFDVKD. The CDR3 here is CATSDWGGYTF. The CDR3 coding sequence is TGTGCCACCAGTGATTGGGGGGGCTACACCTTC.

V is TRBV11-2 and J is TRBJ2-1; unclear D gene. Trimming shortened V by 1 base and J by 13 bases, and 8 bases separated the two germline ends. Germline V lookup: CDR1 SGHAT, CDR2 FQNNGV. The CDR3 sequence is 11 residues long. CDR3 amino acids: CASSLGFPQFF. The CDR3 bases are TGTGCCAGCAGCTTAGGATTCCCTCAGTTCTTC.

This chain links TRBV7-8 with TRBJ1-2, with unresolved D. The CDR3 sequence is 15 residues long. The ends were cut back, 4 bases at V and 0 bases at J, with 12 bases in the middle. Germline CDR1 and CDR2: SGHVS and FQNEAQ. CDR3 protein: CASSSPPPTNYGYTF. In DNA form, the CDR3 reads TGTGCCAGCAGCTCCCCGCCCCCAACTAACTATGGCTACACCTTC.

The gene calls are TRBV28 and TRBJ1-2; 7 nucleotides agree with TRBD1. CDR3 size: 14 residues. Germline V CDR1 and CDR2: MDHEN, SYDVKM. V lost 2 bases, J lost 4 bases, and 4 bases stayed unmatched. Written as DNA, the CDR3 is TGTGCCAGCAGTTTACAGGGGGGCGGCTATGGCTACACCTTC. This codes for CASSLQGGGYGYTF.

This clone was seen once. The genes are TRBV7-9 and TRBJ2-5; 8 bases align to TRBD1. V lost 1 base to trimming and J lost 4 bases; unmatched junction nucleotides: 5. Germline CDR1 SEHNR, CDR2 FQNEAQ (reference sequence). The CDR3 covers 15 residues. For the CDR3, the DNA is TGTGCCAGCAGCTTAGGGACAGGGCAGCGAGAGACCCAGTACTTC. Protein sequence: CASSLGTGQRETQYF. The full variable domain, with the rest looked up from reference TRBV7-9 and TRBJ2-5, is DTGVSQNPRHKITKRGQNVTFRCDPISEHNRLYWYRQTLGQGPEFLTYFQNEAQLEKSRLLSDRFSAERPKGSFSTLEIQRTEQGDSAMYLCASSLGTGQRETQYFGPGTRLLVL.

CDR3 protein: CATSAGSRGVYNEQFF. The CDR3 coding sequence is TGTGCCACCAGTGCCGGGAGCCGGGGAGTCTACAATGAGCAGTTCTTC. This sequence joins TRBV24-1 and TRBJ2-1, with D perhaps TRBD2 (6 bases). The CDR3 consists of 16 residues. Germline lookup yields CDR1 KGHDR and CDR2 SFDVKD. Trimming removed 5 bases at V and 3 bases at J, with 16 bases between.

The chain links TRBV27 to TRBJ2-1; D might be TRBD2 (6 bases). Trimming shortened V by 3 bases and J by 3 bases, and 12 bases separated the two germline ends. Germline V gene sequence: CDR1 MNHEY, CDR2 SMNVEV (reference sequence). The CDR3 sequence is 15 residues long. CDR3 sequence: CASSFSRGDYNEQFF. The CDR3 DNA follows: TGTGCCAGCAGTTTTAGCCGCGGGGACTACAATGAGCAGTTCTTC.

This chain uses TRBV10-1 with TRBJ2-3; 11 bases align to TRBD1. Germline CDR1 reads WNHNN; CDR2 reads SYGVQD (reference sequence). Germline trimming cut 2 bases from V and 8 bases from J; bases unmatched to any gene: 9. The CDR3 contains 16 residues. The CDR3 bases are TGCGCCAGCAGTGAGGACGGGACAGGGGGGGAAGGTACGCAGTATTTT. Translating it yields CASSEDGTGGEGTQYF.

V gene TRBV10-3 combines with J gene TRBJ2-7; the match to TRBD1 covers 10 bases. The ends lost 6 bases at V and 2 bases at J; junction bases unmatched: 10. This CDR3 is 16 amino acids long. Germline V CDR1 and CDR2: ENHRY, SYGVKD. The CDR3 loop reads CAIRQTGQGTTYEQYF. In nucleotides, the CDR3 is TGTGCCATCAGACAAACGGGACAGGGGACGACCTACGAGCAGTACTTC.

There are a few counts of this clone. V usage is TRBV28 and J usage is TRBJ2-6; 8 positions agree with TRBD2. There are 16 residues in the CDR3. CDR1 is MDHEN and CDR2 is SYDVKM in the germline V gene. The DNA of the CDR3 is TGTGCTAGTAACCCCGGGGGGGACTCTGGGGCCAACGTCCTGACTTTC. Translating gives CASNPGGDSGANVLTF.

The chain is built from TRBV18 and TRBJ2-3; 9 bases fit TRBD2. Trimming removed 4 bases from V and 5 bases from J; junction bases left unmatched: 10. CDR1 is KGHSH, CDR2 LQKENI, per germline. The CDR3 length is 16 residues. The CDR3 here is CASSHEGLAKRDTQYF. CDR3 bases: TGTGCCAGCTCACACGAGGGACTAGCAAAAAGAGATACGCAGTATTTT.

The gene calls are TRBV5-1 and TRBJ1-3; D not resolved. The CDR3 has 15 residues. V was trimmed by 5 bases and J by 4 bases, leaving 16 bases between them. CDR1 and CDR2 (germline): SGHRS, YFSETQ. Here the CDR3 reads CASSSTAAGGNTIYF. The CDR3 DNA is TGCGCCAGCAGTTCTACGGCGGCCGGGGGAAACACCATATATTTT.

This clone appeared a few times. The rearrangement links TRBV24-1 to TRBJ2-2; D gene uncertain. V was pared by 0 bases and J by 3 bases, with 1 base between. Germline V gene lookup returns CDR1 KGHDR and CDR2 SFDVKD. The CDR3 spans 13 residues. The CDR3 here is CATSDLYTGELFF. The CDR3 coding sequence is TGTGCCACCAGTGATTTGTACACCGGGGAGCTGTTTTTT.

The chain employs TRBV6-5 and TRBJ1-6, with TRBD1 as a possible D gene (5 bases). This CDR3 contains 15 residues. Trimming pared 4 bases from V and 7 bases from J, leaving 14 bases between. Germline lookup yields CDR1 MNHEY and CDR2 SVGAGI. The CDR3 nucleotides read TGTGCCAGCAGTTCTGCGGGACTCGACAATTCACCCCTCCACTTT. Translating gives CASSSAGLDNSPLHF.

The chain has TRBV19 and TRBJ2-3, with 8 bases aligning to TRBD1. J lost 3 bases, V lost 9 bases, and 8 bases had no gene match. Germline lookup yields CDR1 LNHDA and CDR2 SQIVND (reference sequence). This CDR3 has 14 residues. This chain's CDR3 is CASRNRGRTDTQYF. The CDR3 nucleotides read TGTGCCAGCAGGAACAGGGGGAGGACAGATACGCAGTATTTT.

The chain has TRBV12-3 or TRBV12-4 and TRBJ2-5; D gene ambiguous. Trimming stripped 4 bases from V and 2 bases from J, with 8 bases between. The CDR3 runs to 13 residues. The DNA for the CDR3 is TGTGCCAGCAGTTGGGGAACTCAAGAGACCCAGTACTTC. Its translation: CASSWGTQETQYF.

With regard to this clone: The sample has other DNA sequences that encode this CDR3 too. This chain uses TRBV7-9 with TRBJ1-1; possibly TRBD1 for D (6 bases). V was clipped by 6 bases and J by 1 base, with 12 bases between them. The CDR3 is 14 amino acids. Germline V gene data show CDR1 as SEHNR and CDR2 as FQNEAQ (reference sequence). The CDR3 sequence: CASSSQGTNTEAFF. The CDR3 region has the DNA TGTGCCAGCAGTTCACAGGGAACGAACACTGAAGCTTTCTTT.

The CDR3 here is CASSFGPGHGNEQFF. As DNA, the CDR3 is TGTGCCAGCAGCTTTGGCCCGGGCCACGGGAATGAGCAGTTCTTC. This sequence joins TRBV9 and TRBJ2-1; no clear D. With 4 bases removed from V and 7 bases from J, the gap between germline ends came to 18 bases. The CDR3 runs to 15 residues. Germline CDR1 and CDR2: SGDLS and YYNGEE.

The chain couples TRBV28 to TRBJ2-7; D gene unclear. The CDR3 contains 10 residues. Trimming left V 10 bases short and J 7 bases short, with 11 bases between. Germline-derived CDR1 and CDR2 are MDHEN and SYDVKM. The DNA of the CDR3 is TGTGCCACCAGGAACCTGGAGCAGTACTTC. This sequence encodes CATRNLEQYF.

V usage is TRBV10-1 and J usage is TRBJ2-5, with D hard to call. The CDR3 runs to 10 residues. The V gene lost 6 bases and the J gene lost 2 bases, with 1 base spanning the gap. Germline lookup yields CDR1 WNHNN and CDR2 SYGVQD (reference sequence). CDR3 in DNA: TGCGCCAGCAGGCAAGAGACCCAGTACTTC. The encoded protein is CASRQETQYF.

This clone showed up just a few times. V usage is TRBV9 and J usage is TRBJ1-1; the match to TRBD1 covers 7 bases. CDR3 length: 14 residues. V lost 1 base, J lost 4 bases, and 4 bases stayed unmatched. Germline V lookup: CDR1 SGDLS, CDR2 YYNGEE. As DNA, the CDR3 is TGTGCCAGCAGCGTAAGTCAGGGGGGCACTGAAGCTTTCTTT. Protein: CASSVSQGGTEAFF.

CDR3 loop: CASNFGTNTEAFF. As DNA, the CDR3 is TGTGCCAGCAACTTCGGGACGAACACTGAAGCTTTCTTT. The chain links TRBV28 to TRBJ1-1; TRBD1 might be the D (5 bases). Germline V gives CDR1 MDHEN, CDR2 SYDVKM. Trimming stripped 7 bases from V and 1 base from J, with 10 bases between. There are 13 residues in the CDR3.

The V gene is TRBV30, the J gene TRBJ1-1; 8 nucleotides line up with TRBD1. This CDR3 has 15 residues. CDR1 GTSNPN and CDR2 SVGIG come from the germline V gene (reference sequence). V lost 5 bases, J lost 5 bases, and 13 bases stayed unmatched. The CDR3 bases are TGTGCCTGGCTGAGGCAGGGGGCGCTCAAAACTGAAGCTTTCTTT. This sequence encodes CAWLRQGALKTEAFF.

V is TRBV5-4 and J is TRBJ2-2; 10 nucleotides match TRBD2. The CDR3 has 15 residues. Germline V gene data show CDR1 as SGHNT and CDR2 as YYREEE (reference sequence). V shed 0 bases, J shed 5 bases, and the junction held 1 base outside the gene matches. The CDR3 is CASSLVAGGTGELFF. The CDR3 nucleotides are TGTGCCAGCAGCTTGGTAGCGGGAGGTACCGGGGAGCTGTTTTTT.